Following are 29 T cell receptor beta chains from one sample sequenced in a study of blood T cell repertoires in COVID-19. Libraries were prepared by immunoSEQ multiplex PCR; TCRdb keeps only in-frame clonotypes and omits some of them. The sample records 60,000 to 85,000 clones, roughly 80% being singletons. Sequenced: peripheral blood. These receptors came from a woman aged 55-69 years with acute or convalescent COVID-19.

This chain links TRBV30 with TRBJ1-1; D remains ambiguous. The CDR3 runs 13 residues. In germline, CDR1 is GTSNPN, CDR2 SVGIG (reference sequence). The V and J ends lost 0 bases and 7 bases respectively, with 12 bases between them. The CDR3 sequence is CAWSVLGPFEAFF. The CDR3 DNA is TGTGCCTGGAGTGTACTAGGTCCGTTTGAAGCTTTCTTT.

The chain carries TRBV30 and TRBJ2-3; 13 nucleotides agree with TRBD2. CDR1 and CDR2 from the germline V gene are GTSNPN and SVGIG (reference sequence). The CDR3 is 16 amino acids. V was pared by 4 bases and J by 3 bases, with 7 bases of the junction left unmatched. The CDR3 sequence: CAWKGLAGIFTDTQYF. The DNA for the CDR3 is TGTGCCTGGAAGGGACTAGCGGGGATATTTACAGATACGCAGTATTTT.

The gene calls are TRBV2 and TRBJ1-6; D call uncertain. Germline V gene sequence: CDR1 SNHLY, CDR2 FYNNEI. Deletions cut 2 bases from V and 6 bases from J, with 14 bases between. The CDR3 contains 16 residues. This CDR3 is CASSEFGPEVNSPLHF. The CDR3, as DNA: TGTGCCAGCAGTGAATTTGGCCCGGAGGTTAATTCACCCCTCCACTTT.

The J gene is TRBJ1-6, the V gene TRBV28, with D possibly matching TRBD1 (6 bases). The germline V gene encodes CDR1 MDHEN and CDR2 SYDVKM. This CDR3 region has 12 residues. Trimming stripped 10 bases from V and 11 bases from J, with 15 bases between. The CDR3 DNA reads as TGTGCCACTAGACAGGTCGGGCCACCCCTCCACTTT. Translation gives CATRQVGPPLHF.

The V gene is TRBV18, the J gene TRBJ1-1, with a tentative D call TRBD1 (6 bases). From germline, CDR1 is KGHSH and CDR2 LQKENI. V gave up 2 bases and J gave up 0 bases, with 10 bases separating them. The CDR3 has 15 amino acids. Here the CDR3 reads CASSPVQGLNTEAFF. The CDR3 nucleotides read TGTGCCAGCTCACCAGTACAGGGCCTGAACACTGAAGCTTTCTTT.

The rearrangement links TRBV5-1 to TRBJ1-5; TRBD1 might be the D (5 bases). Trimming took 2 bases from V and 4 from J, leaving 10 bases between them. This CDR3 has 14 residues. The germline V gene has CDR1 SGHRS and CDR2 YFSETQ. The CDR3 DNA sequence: TGCGCCAGCAGCTTTGGGGGGGAGAATCAGCCCCAGCATTTT. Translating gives CASSFGGENQPQHF.

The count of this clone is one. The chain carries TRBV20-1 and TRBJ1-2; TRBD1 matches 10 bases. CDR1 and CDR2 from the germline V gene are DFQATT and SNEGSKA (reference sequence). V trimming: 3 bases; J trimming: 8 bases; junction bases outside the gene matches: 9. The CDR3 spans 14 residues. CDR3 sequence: CSASTGTGALGYTF. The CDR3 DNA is TGCAGTGCTAGTACCGGGACAGGGGCTTTGGGCTACACCTTC.

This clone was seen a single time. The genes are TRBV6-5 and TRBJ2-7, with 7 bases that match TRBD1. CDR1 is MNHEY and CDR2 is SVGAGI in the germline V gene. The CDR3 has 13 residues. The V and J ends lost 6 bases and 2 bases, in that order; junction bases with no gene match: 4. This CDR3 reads CASSRGTAYEQYF. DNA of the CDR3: TGTGCCAGCAGCCGAGGGACAGCCTACGAGCAGTACTTC.

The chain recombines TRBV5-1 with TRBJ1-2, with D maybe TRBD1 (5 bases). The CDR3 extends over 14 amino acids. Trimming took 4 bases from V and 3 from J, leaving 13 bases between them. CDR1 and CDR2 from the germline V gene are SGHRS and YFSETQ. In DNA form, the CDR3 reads TGCGCCAGCAGCCCATCCACAGGAGACTATGGCTACACCTTC. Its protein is CASSPSTGDYGYTF.

The CDR3: CASSPSGGARNEQFF. CDR3 nucleotide sequence: TGTGCCAGCAGCCCTAGCGGGGGGGCACGGAATGAGCAGTTCTTC. This rearrangement joins TRBV5-4 to TRBJ2-1; 12 bases agree with TRBD2. CDR1 and CDR2 from the germline V gene are SGHNT and YYREEE (reference sequence). V shed 4 bases, J shed 7 bases, and the junction held 6 bases outside the gene matches. The CDR3 spans 15 residues.

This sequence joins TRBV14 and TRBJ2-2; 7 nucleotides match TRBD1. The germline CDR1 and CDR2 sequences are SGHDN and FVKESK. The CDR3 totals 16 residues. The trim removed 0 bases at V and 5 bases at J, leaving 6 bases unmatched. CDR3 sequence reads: CASSQEGRGYTGELFF. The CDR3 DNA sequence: TGTGCCAGCAGCCAAGAGGGCAGGGGGTATACCGGGGAGCTGTTTTTT.

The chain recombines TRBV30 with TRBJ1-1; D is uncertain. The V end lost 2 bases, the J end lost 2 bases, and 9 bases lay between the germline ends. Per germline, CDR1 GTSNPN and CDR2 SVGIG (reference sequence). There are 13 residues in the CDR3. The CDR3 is CAWSRQTNTEAFF. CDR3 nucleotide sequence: TGTGCCTGGAGTCGGCAGACAAACACTGAAGCTTTCTTT.

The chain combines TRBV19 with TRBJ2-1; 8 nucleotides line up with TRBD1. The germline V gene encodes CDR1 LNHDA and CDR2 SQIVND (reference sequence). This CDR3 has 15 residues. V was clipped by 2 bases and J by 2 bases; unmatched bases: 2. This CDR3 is CASSIRTGPYNEQFF. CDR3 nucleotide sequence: TGTGCCAGTAGTATACGGACAGGGCCCTACAATGAGCAGTTCTTC.

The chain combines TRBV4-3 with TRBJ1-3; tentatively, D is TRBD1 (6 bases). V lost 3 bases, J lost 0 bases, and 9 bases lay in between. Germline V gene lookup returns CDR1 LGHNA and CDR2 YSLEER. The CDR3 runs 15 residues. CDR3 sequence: CASSHTGFSGNTIYF. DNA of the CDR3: TGCGCCAGCAGCCACACAGGGTTCTCTGGAAACACCATATATTTT.

The CDR3 nucleotides are TGTGCCAGCAGCCAAGATCCCCAGGGGTTTGGCTACACCTTC. Translating it yields CASSQDPQGFGYTF. The rearrangement uses TRBV3-1 (or the pseudogene TRBV3-2) and TRBJ1-2; tentative D call: TRBD1 (6 bases). V lost 0 bases, J lost 7 bases, and 12 bases lay in between. CDR3 length: 14 residues. Germline values: CDR1 LGHDT, CDR2 YNNKEL (reference sequence).

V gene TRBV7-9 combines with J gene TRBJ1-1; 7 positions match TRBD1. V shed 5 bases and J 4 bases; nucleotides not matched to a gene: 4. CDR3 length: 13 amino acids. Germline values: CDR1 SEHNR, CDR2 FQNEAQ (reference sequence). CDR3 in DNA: TGTGCCAGCAGCAAAACAGGGGTCACTGAAGCTTTCTTT. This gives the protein CASSKTGVTEAFF.

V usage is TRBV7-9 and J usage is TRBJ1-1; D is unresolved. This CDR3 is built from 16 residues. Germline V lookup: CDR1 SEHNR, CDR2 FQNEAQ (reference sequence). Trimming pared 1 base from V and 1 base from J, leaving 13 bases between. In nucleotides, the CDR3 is TGTGCCAGCAGCTTAGGGGCAGGCGCCTCGAACACTGAAGCTTTCTTT. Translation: CASSLGAGASNTEAFF.

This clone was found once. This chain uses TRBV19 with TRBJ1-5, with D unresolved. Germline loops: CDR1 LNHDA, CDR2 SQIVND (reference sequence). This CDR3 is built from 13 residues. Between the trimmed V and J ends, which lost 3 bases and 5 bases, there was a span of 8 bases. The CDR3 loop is CASSIGGYQPQHF. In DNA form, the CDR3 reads TGTGCCAGTAGTATCGGCGGGTATCAGCCCCAGCATTTT.

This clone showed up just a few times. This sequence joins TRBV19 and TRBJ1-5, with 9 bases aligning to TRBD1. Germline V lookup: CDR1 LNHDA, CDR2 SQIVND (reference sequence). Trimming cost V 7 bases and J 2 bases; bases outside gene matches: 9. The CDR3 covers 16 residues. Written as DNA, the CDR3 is TGTGCCAGTACTTCAAACAGGGGGCAAGGCAATCAGCCCCAGCATTTT. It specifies CASTSNRGQGNQPQHF.

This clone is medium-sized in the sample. CDR3 protein: CASSAPGGLNTGELFF. CDR3 bases: TGCGCCAGCAGCGCCCCAGGGGGCCTGAACACCGGGGAGCTGTTTTTT. This rearrangement joins TRBV5-1 to TRBJ2-2; 8 positions match TRBD1. The ends lost 4 bases at V and 1 base at J; junction bases unmatched: 6. The germline V gene encodes CDR1 SGHRS and CDR2 YFSETQ. CDR3 length: 16 residues.

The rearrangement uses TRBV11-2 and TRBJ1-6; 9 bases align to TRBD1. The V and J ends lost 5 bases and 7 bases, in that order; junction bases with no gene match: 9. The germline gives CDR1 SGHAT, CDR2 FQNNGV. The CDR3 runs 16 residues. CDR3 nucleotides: TGTGCCAGCAGCCGACCGGGACAGGGTTACAATTCACCCCTCCACTTT. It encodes CASSRPGQGYNSPLHF.

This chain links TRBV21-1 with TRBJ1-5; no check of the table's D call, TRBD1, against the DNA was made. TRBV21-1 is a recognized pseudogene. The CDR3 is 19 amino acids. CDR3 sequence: CAGPDGIGQKIVLGQPQHF. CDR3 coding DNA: TGTGCCGGTCCCGATGGGATAGGACAGAAGATAGTATTAGGTCAGCCCCAGCATTTT.

The CDR3 here is CASSLGRAQDTQYF. Written as DNA, the CDR3 is TGTGCCAGCAGTTTAGGCAGGGCACAAGATACGCAGTATTTT. This chain uses TRBV27 with TRBJ2-3; maybe TRBD1 (5 bases). Between the trimmed V and J ends, which lost 2 bases and 5 bases, there was a span of 11 bases. Per the germline V gene, CDR1 is MNHEY and CDR2 is SMNVEV (reference sequence). The CDR3 extends over 14 amino acids.

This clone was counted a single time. DNA for the CDR3: TGTGCCAGCAGCGTAGGGCCTGCAACCTATGGCTACACCTTC. It translates to CASSVGPATYGYTF. The V and J genes are TRBV9 and TRBJ1-2; D is unresolved. The germline gives CDR1 SGDLS, CDR2 YYNGEE. The CDR3 totals 14 residues. Deletions cut 0 bases from V and 4 bases from J, with 10 bases between.

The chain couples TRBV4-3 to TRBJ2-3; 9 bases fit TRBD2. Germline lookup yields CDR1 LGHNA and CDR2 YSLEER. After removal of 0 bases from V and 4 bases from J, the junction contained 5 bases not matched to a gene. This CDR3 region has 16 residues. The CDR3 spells CASSQDRRGGPDTQYF. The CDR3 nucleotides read TGCGCCAGCAGCCAAGATAGGCGGGGGGGCCCAGATACGCAGTATTTT.

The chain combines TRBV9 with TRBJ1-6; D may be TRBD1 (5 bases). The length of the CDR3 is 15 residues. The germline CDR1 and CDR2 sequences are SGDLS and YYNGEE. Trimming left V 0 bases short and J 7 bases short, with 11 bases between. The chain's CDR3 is CASSVAAGHNSPLHF. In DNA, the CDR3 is TGTGCCAGCAGCGTAGCCGCAGGGCACAATTCACCCCTCCACTTT.

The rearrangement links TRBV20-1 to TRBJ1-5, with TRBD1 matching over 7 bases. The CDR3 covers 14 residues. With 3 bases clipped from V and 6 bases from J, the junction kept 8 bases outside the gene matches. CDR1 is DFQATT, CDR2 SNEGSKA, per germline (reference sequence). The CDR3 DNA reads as TGCAGTGCTAGTGGTGCAGGGGGTTTTCAGCCCCAGCATTTT. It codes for CSASGAGGFQPQHF.

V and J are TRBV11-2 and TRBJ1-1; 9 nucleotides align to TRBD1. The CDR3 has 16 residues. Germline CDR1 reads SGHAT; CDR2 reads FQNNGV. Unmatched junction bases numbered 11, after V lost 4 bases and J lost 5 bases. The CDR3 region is CASSSHGQGWKTEAFF. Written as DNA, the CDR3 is TGTGCCAGCAGCTCGCACGGACAGGGGTGGAAGACTGAAGCTTTCTTT.

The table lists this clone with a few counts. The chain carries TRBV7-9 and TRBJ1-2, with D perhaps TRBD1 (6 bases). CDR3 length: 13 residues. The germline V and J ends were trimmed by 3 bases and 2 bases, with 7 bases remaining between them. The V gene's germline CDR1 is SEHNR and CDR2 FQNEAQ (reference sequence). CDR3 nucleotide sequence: TGTGCCAGCAGCTTGGGGGCCAACTATGGCTACACCTTC. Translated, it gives CASSLGANYGYTF.